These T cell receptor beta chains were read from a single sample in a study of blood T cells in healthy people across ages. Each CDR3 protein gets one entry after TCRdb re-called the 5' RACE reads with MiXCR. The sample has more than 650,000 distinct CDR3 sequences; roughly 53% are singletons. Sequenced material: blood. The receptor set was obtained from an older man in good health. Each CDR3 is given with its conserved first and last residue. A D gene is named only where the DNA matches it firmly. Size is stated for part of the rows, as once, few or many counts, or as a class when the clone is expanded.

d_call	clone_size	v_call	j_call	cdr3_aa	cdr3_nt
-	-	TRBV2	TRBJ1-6	CASGGEGSPLHF	TGTGCCAGCGGGGGGGAAGGATCACCCCTCCACTTT
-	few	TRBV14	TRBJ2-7	CASSPLGALGEQYF	TGTGCCAGCAGCCCGCTGGGAGCTCTGGGCGAGCAGTACTTC
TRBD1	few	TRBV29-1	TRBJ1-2	CSVVGTGGEVSGYTF	TGCAGCGTTGTTGGGACAGGGGGCGAAGTAAGTGGCTACACCTTC
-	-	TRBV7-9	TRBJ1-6	CASSLGGQRDSPLHF	TGTGCCAGCAGCTTAGGAGGGCAGAGAGATTCACCCCTCCACTTT
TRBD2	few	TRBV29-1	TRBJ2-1	CSGTQTTSGRGEQFF	TGCAGCGGTACACAAACAACTAGCGGGAGAGGTGAGCAGTTCTTC
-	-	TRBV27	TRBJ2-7	CASSVSQGPHEQYF	TGTGCCAGCAGTGTATCTCAGGGTCCCCACGAGCAGTACTTC
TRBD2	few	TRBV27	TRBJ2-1	CAIRTSGRHEQFF	TGTGCCATTAGGACTAGCGGGAGGCATGAGCAGTTCTTC
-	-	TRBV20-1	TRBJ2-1	CSARDRINEQFF	TGCAGTGCTAGAGATAGGATCAATGAGCAGTTCTTC
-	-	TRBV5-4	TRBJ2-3	CASSLVPTADTQYF	TGTGCCAGCAGCTTGGTTCCCACCGCAGATACGCAGTATTTT
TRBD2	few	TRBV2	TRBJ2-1	CASSESSGRNEQFF	TGTGCCAGCAGTGAAAGCAGCGGGAGAAATGAGCAGTTCTTC
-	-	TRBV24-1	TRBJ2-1	CATSDLGTEYNEQFF	TGTGCCACCAGTGATTTGGGAACAGAATACAATGAGCAGTTCTTC
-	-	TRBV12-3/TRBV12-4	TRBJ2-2	CASRFGPGNTGELFF	TGTGCCAGCAGGTTTGGCCCCGGGAACACCGGGGAGCTGTTTTTT
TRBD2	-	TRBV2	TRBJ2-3	CASSENSGSSRYAYF	TGTGCCAGCAGTGAGAATAGCGGGAGCTCCAGATACGCGTATTTT
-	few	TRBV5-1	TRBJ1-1	CASSLDGGNTEAFF	TGCGCCAGCAGCTTGGACGGGGGGAACACTGAAGCTTTCTTT
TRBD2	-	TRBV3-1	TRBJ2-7	CASSQGLAGESYEQYF	TGTGCCAGCAGCCAAGGGCTAGCGGGAGAATCCTACGAGCAGTACTTC
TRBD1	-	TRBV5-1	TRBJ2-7	CASSARQGAHEQYF	TGCGCCAGCTCTGCGAGACAGGGGGCCCACGAGCAGTACTTC
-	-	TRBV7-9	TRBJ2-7	CASSFGVPGSEQYF	TGTGCCAGCAGCTTCGGCGTCCCAGGGAGCGAGCAGTACTTC
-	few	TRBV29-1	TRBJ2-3	CSVLRQVLSTDTQYF	TGCAGCGTTCTCCGGCAGGTCCTAAGCACAGATACGCAGTATTTT
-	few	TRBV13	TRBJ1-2	CASTMFLGVTNYGYTF	TGTGCCAGCACAATGTTCCTCGGGGTAACGAACTATGGCTACACCTTC
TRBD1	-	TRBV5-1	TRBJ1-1	CASSFGGNRGPRTEAFF	TGCGCCAGCAGCTTTGGTGGAAACAGGGGGCCTCGCACTGAAGCTTTCTTT
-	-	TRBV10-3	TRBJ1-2	CAISESVGRAGYTF	TGTGCCATCAGTGAGTCCGTGGGCCGGGCTGGCTACACCTTC
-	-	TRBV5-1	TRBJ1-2	CASSTGTPAEGYTF	TGCGCCAGCAGCACGGGGACGCCGGCGGAAGGCTACACCTTC
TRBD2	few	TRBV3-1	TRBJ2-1	CASSQDLAGTIREQFF	TGTGCCAGCAGCCAAGACCTAGCGGGCACAATCAGGGAGCAGTTCTTC
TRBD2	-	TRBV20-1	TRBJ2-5	CSASLLAGWRRETQYF	TGCAGTGCTAGTTTGCTAGCGGGATGGCGACGAGAGACCCAGTACTTC
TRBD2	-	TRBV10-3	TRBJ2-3	CAISELAGGNTQYF	TGTGCCATCAGTGAACTAGCGGGAGGGAATACGCAGTATTTT
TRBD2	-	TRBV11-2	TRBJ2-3	CASSLDLGLAGGVHRYAYF	TGTGCCAGCAGCTTAGATCTGGGACTAGCGGGAGGGGTACACAGATACGCGTATTTT
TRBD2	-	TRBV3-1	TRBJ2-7	CASSRDLAGVGEQYF	TGTGCCAGCAGCCGAGACCTAGCGGGAGTCGGCGAGCAGTACTTC
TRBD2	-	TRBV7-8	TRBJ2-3	CASSRMTSGAHRYAYF	TGTGCCAGCAGCAGGATGACTAGCGGAGCTCACAGATACGCGTATTTT
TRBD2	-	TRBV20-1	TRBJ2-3	CSAPIAGPSTDTQYF	TGCAGTGCTCCCATAGCGGGACCTAGCACAGATACGCAGTATTTT
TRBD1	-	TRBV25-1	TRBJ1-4	CASSEAGTGGFAEKLFF	TGTGCCAGCAGTGAGGCAGGGACAGGGGGTTTTGCTGAAAAACTGTTTTTT
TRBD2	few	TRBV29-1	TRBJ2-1	CSVAFRGSYNEQFF	TGCAGCGTTGCCTTCCGCGGGAGTTACAATGAGCAGTTCTTC